The clone carrying this T cell receptor beta chain was detected only a few times. The CDR3 consists of 13 residues. Per germline, CDR1 SQVTM and CDR2 ANQGSEA. Deletions cut 7 bases from V and 6 bases from J, with 18 bases between. These data come from a study of blood T cell repertoires in COVID-19. Looking at the study overall: Spain, Italy and the United States supplied samples that represented acute and convalescent COVID-19. PBMCs, B-cell-depleted T cells, or T cells were the source of the cDNA or gDNA that made up the material.

The authors' processing: Amplification of reference gene primers provided the estimated nucleated cell counts. Only in-frame clones appear in the TCRdb table, and some are missing; sequencing was by immunoSEQ multiplex PCR. D and trimming come from the DNA, and the V and J calls and clone size come from that table. In the table there are 200,000 to 250,000 clones, 86% of which are singletons. This TCR came from a woman in her sixties who had recovered from COVID-19. The V gene is TRBV29-1, the J gene TRBJ1-2, with no clear D. Input material: peripheral blood. The CDR3 nucleotides read TGCAGCGCCCTATCCGGGGAGATGCATGGCTACACCTTC. Amino acid sequence: CSALSGEMHGYTF.